This TCR beta chain was recovered during a study of blood T cell repertoires in COVID-19. Study context: T cells, B-cell-depleted T cells, or PBMCs supplied cDNA or gDNA.

The germline gives CDR1 LGHDT, CDR2 YNNKEL (reference sequence). This CDR3 has 18 residues. V lost 1 base to trimming and J lost 3 bases; unmatched junction nucleotides: 12. This clone has only one observation. Profiling relied on immunoSEQ multiplex PCR, and the TCRdb table lists in-frame clones only, not all of them. The table has about 160,000 clones, 70% to 85% seen once. V gene TRBV3-1 (or the pseudogene TRBV3-2) combines with J gene TRBJ2-5, with 9 bases aligning to TRBD1. This TCR was sampled from a woman aged 40 to 55 with COVID-19, enrolled during active disease. The sequencing sample was made of peripheral blood. In nucleotides, the CDR3 is TGTGCCAGCAGCCAAGCAAGAGGAACCGGGACAGGGAAAGAGACCCAGTACTTC. It translates to CASSQARGTGTGKETQYF.